Shown below are 21 T cell receptor gamma chains from a single sample sequenced in a study of Vδ1+ human thymocytes. Extracted RNA was reverse transcribed into cDNA. Pooled V-gene forward primers with one constant-region reverse primer generated the CDR3 amplicons by multiplex PCR. With CATT, TCRdb re-called clones from the multiplex PCR reads. Of about 36,000 gamma-chain clones listed, 20% are singletons. Antigens for these TCRs are unknown. Whole-study results and caveats: In the thymus, TRG and TRD repertoires looked highly polyclonal with Gaussian CDR3 lengths.

Input material: Vdelta1+ gamma-delta thymocytes from the thymus. Stated subset: FACS-sorted CD3+ TCRalphabeta- TCRVdelta1+ TCRVdelta2- thymocytes. These receptors were obtained from a girl under two years old who had congenital heart surgery.

This clone was seen more than once but under ten times. This chain joins TRGV4 and TRGJ1 or TRGJ2. This CDR3 contains 14 residues. V lost 1 base to trimming and J lost 8 bases; unmatched junction nucleotides: 11. Germline assignment: CDR1 EGSTGY and CDR2 YDSYTSSV. The CDR3 nucleotides are TGTGCCACCTGGGATGGCCATTTGAGGAATAAGAAACTCTTT. This codes for CATWDGHLRNKKLF.

V and J are TRGV5 and TRGJ1 or TRGJ2. This CDR3 is 16 amino acids long. V lost 4 bases and J lost 4; bases outside the gene matches: 16. The germline CDR1 and CDR2 sequences are VINAFY and YDVSNSKD. In DNA form, the CDR3 reads TGTGCCACCTGGGATCCCCAAAGGGTCCCCTATTATAAGAAACTCTTT. Translated: CATWDPQRVPYYKKLF.

The rearrangement links TRGV2 to TRGJ1 or TRGJ2. The V gene end was trimmed by 0 bases and the J gene end by 3 bases; junction bases not matched to a gene: 20. The CDR3 consists of 19 residues. Germline values: CDR1 EGSNGY, CDR2 YDSYNSKV. CDR3 residues: CATWDGLVGVRQPYYKKLF. CDR3 nucleotides: TGTGCCACCTGGGACGGGCTTGTTGGTGTGCGTCAACCTTATTATAAGAAACTCTTT.

J is TRGJP2 and V is TRGV2. V was pared by 5 bases and J by 0 bases, with 12 bases of the junction left unmatched. The CDR3 has 17 residues. Germline CDR1 and CDR2: EGSNGY and YDSYNSKV. The CDR3 DNA is TGTGCCACCTGGGCTATCAGAGGGTATAGTAGTGATTGGATCAAGACGTTT. This encodes CATWAIRGYSSDWIKTF.

This chain connects TRGV3 to TRGJP2. Unmatched junction bases numbered 8, after V lost 1 base and J lost 3 bases. The length of the CDR3 is 16 residues. Germline assignment: CDR1 VTNTFY and CDR2 YDVSTARD (reference sequence). The CDR3 nucleotides are TGTGCCACCTGGGACAGCTCCGGCTGTAGTGATTGGATCAAGACGTTT. It encodes CATWDSSGCSDWIKTF.

In this sample, this clone turned up a few times. Given a much more abundant clone one base away, this may be a read error. This specimen includes other DNA sequences encoding the same CDR3. The rearrangement links TRGV2 to TRGJ1 or TRGJ2. V shed 5 bases, J shed 5 bases, and the junction held 3 bases outside the gene matches. Per the germline V gene, CDR1 is EGSNGY and CDR2 is YDSYNSKV. This CDR3 spans 11 amino acids. CDR3 protein: CATWGDYKKLF. The DNA for the CDR3 is TGTGCCACCTGGGGTGATTATAAGAAACTCTTT.

This clone showed up just a few times. V usage is TRGV8 and J usage is TRGJP2. The CDR3 covers 13 residues. CDR1 and CDR2 from the germline V gene are VENAVY and YDSYNSRV. V shed 4 bases and J 4 bases; nucleotides not matched to a gene: 3. CDR3 nucleotides: TGTGCCACCTGGGAGACTAGTGATTGGATCAAGACGTTT. Encoded protein: CATWETSDWIKTF.

In its sample, this clone was seen a few times. This sequence may be a read error, since a much larger clone differs from it by one base. The sample contains more than one DNA sequence encoding this CDR3. V is TRGV2 and J is TRGJ1 or TRGJ2. V lost 0 bases to trimming and J lost 7 bases; unmatched junction nucleotides: 6. The germline CDR1 and CDR2 sequences are EGSNGY and YDSYNSKV. The CDR3 has 13 residues. The CDR3 sequence is CATWDGQGYKKLF. The CDR3 DNA sequence: TGTGCCACCTGGGACGGGCAGGGCTATAAGAAACTCTTT.

This sequence joins TRGV9 and TRGJ1 or TRGJ2. The CDR3 contains 9 residues. Germline trimming cut 10 bases from V and 13 bases from J; bases unmatched to any gene: 10. The germline V gene encodes CDR1 GITISATS and CDR2 ISYDGTV (reference sequence). In nucleotides, the CDR3 is TGTGCCTTCAGCGACCCCAAACTCTTT. Protein sequence: CAFSDPKLF.

Turning to this clone: Other DNA sequences in this sample translate to the same CDR3. J is TRGJP2 and V is TRGV3. The CDR3 has 16 amino acids. Trimming removed 0 bases from V and 0 bases from J; junction bases left unmatched: 4. CDR1 is VTNTFY, CDR2 YDVSTARD, per germline (reference sequence). In DNA, the CDR3 is TGTGCCACCTGGGACAGGCGCTATAGTAGTGATTGGATCAAGACGTTT. This encodes CATWDRRYSSDWIKTF.

V usage is TRGV9 and J usage is TRGJP1. This CDR3 contains 13 residues. The V gene's germline CDR1 is GITISATS and CDR2 ISYDGTV (reference sequence). Losses at the gene ends were 0 bases for V and 9 bases for J; bases not matched to a gene: 4. The CDR3 nucleotides read TGTGCCTTGTGGGAGGTGGGGAGTTGGTTCAAGATATTT. Amino acid sequence: CALWEVGSWFKIF.

This clone has only a few counts. This chain connects TRGV4 to TRGJ1 or TRGJ2. CDR3 length: 12 amino acids. Germline V gene sequence: CDR1 EGSTGY, CDR2 YDSYTSSV. J was trimmed by 2 bases and V by 8 bases; bases with no gene match: 6. The CDR3 nucleotides read TGTGCCACCTCCCCTGATTATTATAAGAAACTCTTT. As protein: CATSPDYYKKLF.

The chain combines TRGV5 with TRGJ1 or TRGJ2. The CDR3 is made up of 13 amino acids. The J segment lost 7 bases and the V segment lost 3 bases, leaving 9 bases of the junction unmatched. Germline V gives CDR1 VINAFY, CDR2 YDVSNSKD. The chain's CDR3 is CATWDGIKYKKLF. CDR3 sequence (DNA): TGTGCCACCTGGGACGGAATTAAATATAAGAAACTCTTT.

This clone was seen a few times. In the same sample, other DNA sequences code for this CDR3. The rearrangement uses TRGV2 and TRGJ1 or TRGJ2. V was clipped by 1 base and J by 1 base; unmatched bases: 4. Germline CDR1 and CDR2: EGSNGY and YDSYNSKV. CDR3 size: 14 residues. In DNA form, the CDR3 reads TGTGCCACCTGGGACGGACTCAATTATTATAAGAAACTCTTT. As protein: CATWDGLNYYKKLF.

This chain uses TRGV8 with TRGJ1 or TRGJ2. Trimming cost V 0 bases and J 3 bases; bases outside gene matches: 8. CDR1 is VENAVY and CDR2 is YDSYNSRV in the germline V gene. The CDR3 runs to 15 residues. The CDR3 here is CATWDRPRGYYKKLF. The CDR3 DNA is TGTGCCACCTGGGATAGGCCGAGGGGTTATTATAAGAAACTCTTT.

The V call is TRGV4, the J call TRGJ1 or TRGJ2. Germline V lookup: CDR1 EGSTGY, CDR2 YDSYTSSV. V lost 2 bases and J lost 6; bases outside the gene matches: 13. The CDR3 sequence is 15 residues long. For the CDR3, the DNA is TGTGCCACCTGGGATGTGGGACATGGGGGTTATAAGAAACTCTTT. Residues: CATWDVGHGGYKKLF.

This clone was picked up a small number of times. The V and J genes are TRGV8 and TRGJP2. The germline CDR1 and CDR2 sequences are VENAVY and YDSYNSRV. After removal of 4 bases from V and 12 bases from J, the junction contained 11 bases not matched to a gene. CDR3 length: 13 residues. The CDR3 protein is CATWETRTGIKTF. CDR3 bases: TGTGCCACCTGGGAAACCAGGACGGGGATCAAGACGTTT.

This chain uses TRGV3 with TRGJ1 or TRGJ2. The ends lost 0 bases at V and 9 bases at J; junction bases unmatched: 11. CDR1 VTNTFY and CDR2 YDVSTARD come from the germline V gene (reference sequence). The CDR3 is made up of 14 amino acids. In DNA, the CDR3 is TGTGCCACCTGGGACAGGATAGTACCGATTAAGAAACTCTTT. Its protein is CATWDRIVPIKKLF.

The gene calls are TRGV8 and TRGJP2. CDR1 VENAVY and CDR2 YDSYNSRV come from the germline V gene. With 2 bases clipped from V and 3 bases from J, the junction kept 6 bases outside the gene matches. The CDR3 is made up of 15 amino acids. This CDR3 reads CATWDKLGSDWIKTF. Here the CDR3 DNA reads TGTGCCACCTGGGATAAGTTGGGTAGTGATTGGATCAAGACGTTT.

This clone was seen a handful of times. A single base separates this from a much larger clone, so it may be a read error. The chain couples TRGV2 to TRGJ1 or TRGJ2. Losses at the gene ends were 2 bases for V and 2 bases for J; bases not matched to a gene: 6. The CDR3 consists of 14 residues. The germline V gene encodes CDR1 EGSNGY and CDR2 YDSYNSKV. The CDR3 spells CATWDARDYYKKLF. As DNA, the CDR3 is TGTGCCACCTGGGACGCGCGGGATTATTATAAGAAACTCTTT.

Notes on this clone: A single base separates this from a much larger clone, so it may be a read error. This rearrangement joins TRGV8 to TRGJ1 or TRGJ2. Germline assignment: CDR1 VENAVY and CDR2 YDSYNSRV. V dropped 4 bases and J dropped 3; count of bases not matched to a gene: 3. The length of the CDR3 is 12 residues. The CDR3 bases are TGTGCCACCTGGGAGAGTTATTATAAGAAACTCTTT. Translation gives CATWESYYKKLF.